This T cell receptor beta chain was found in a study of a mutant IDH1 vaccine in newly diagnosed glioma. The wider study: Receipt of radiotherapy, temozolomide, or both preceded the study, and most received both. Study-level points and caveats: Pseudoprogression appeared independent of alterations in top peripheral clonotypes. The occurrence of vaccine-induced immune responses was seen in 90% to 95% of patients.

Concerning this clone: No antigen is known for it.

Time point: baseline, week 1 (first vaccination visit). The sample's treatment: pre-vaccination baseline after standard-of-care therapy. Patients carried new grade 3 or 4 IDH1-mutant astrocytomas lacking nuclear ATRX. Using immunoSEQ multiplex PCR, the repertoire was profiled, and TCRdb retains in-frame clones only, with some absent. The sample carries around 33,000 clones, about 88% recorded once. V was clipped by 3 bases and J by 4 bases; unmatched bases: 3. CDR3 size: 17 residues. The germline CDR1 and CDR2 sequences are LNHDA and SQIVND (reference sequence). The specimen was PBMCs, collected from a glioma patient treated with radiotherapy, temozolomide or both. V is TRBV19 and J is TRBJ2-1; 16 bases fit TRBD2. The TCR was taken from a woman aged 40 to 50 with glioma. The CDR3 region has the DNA TGTGCCAGTAGTATTGGGACTAGCGGGGGGGCTTACAATGAGCAGTTCTTC. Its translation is CASSIGTSGGAYNEQFF.